One and the same sample provided the 32 T cell receptor beta chains below, sequenced in a study of CD8 T cells in Susac syndrome. A quantity of roughly 0.5 to 1 ug RNA underwent reverse transcription using random hexamers. TCRdb itself ran the immunoSEQ multiplex PCR reads through MiXCR, one entry per CDR3 protein. The sample yields around 200,000 distinct CDR3 sequences, almost 96% seen once. Sequencing was performed on CD4+ T cells from PBMCs. The receptors were sampled from a human donor with Susac syndrome.

The V call is TRBV7-9, the J call TRBJ1-4, with a tentative D call TRBD1 (6 bases). The CDR3 totals 13 residues. Germline V CDR1 and CDR2: SEHNR, FQNEAQ (reference sequence). The V gene lost 8 bases and the J gene lost 4 bases, with 11 bases spanning the gap. The CDR3 coding sequence is TGTGCCAGCCTGGGGGCCAATAATGAAAAACTGTTTTTT. Translation: CASLGANNEKLFF.

The chain links TRBV12-3 or TRBV12-4 to TRBJ2-5; 7 bases are a match to TRBD2. The CDR3 runs 15 residues. The V and J ends lost 1 base and 2 bases, in that order; junction bases with no gene match: 4. The CDR3 DNA reads as TGTGCCAGCAGTTTAGTCGCTAGCGGACAAGAGACCCAGTACTTC. It is translated as CASSLVASGQETQYF.

This sequence joins TRBV6-2 or TRBV6-3 and TRBJ2-3; weak D call: TRBD2 (6 bases). The CDR3 runs to 15 residues. The V gene lost 6 bases and the J gene lost 8 bases, with 21 bases spanning the gap. Germline assignment: CDR1 MNHEY and CDR2 SVGEGT. For the CDR3, the DNA is TGTGCCAGCAGGGGGACTCTACTCCTTTCGGGTACGCAGTATTTT. It specifies CASRGTLLLSGTQYF.

This chain uses TRBV2 with TRBJ2-1; tentative D call: TRBD2 (5 bases). Germline V gene lookup returns CDR1 SNHLY and CDR2 FYNNEI. With 10 bases removed from V and 7 bases from J, the gap between germline ends came to 20 bases. There are 14 residues in the CDR3. CDR3 in amino acids: CATARVSGLNEQFF. The CDR3 coding sequence is TGTGCCACCGCGAGGGTTTCGGGCCTGAATGAGCAGTTCTTC.

The chain links TRBV9 to TRBJ1-1; no reliable D call. Germline CDR1 SGDLS, CDR2 YYNGEE. The CDR3 runs 13 residues. The germline V and J ends were trimmed by 3 bases and 5 bases, with 11 bases remaining between them. CDR3 DNA: TGTGCCAGCAGCGCAACGATGGGGACTGAAGCTTTCTTT. Translated: CASSATMGTEAFF.

This chain connects TRBV28 to TRBJ2-1; 11 nucleotides line up with TRBD2. The CDR3 runs to 15 residues. Losses at the gene ends were 6 bases for V and 8 bases for J; bases not matched to a gene: 9. The germline V gene has CDR1 MDHEN and CDR2 SYDVKM. The CDR3 DNA is TGTGCCAGCAGCCCTCTTCTAGCGGGGGGATATGAGCAGTTCTTC. Its translation is CASSPLLAGGYEQFF.

The J gene is TRBJ2-6, the V gene TRBV6-1, with a possible D match to TRBD1 (6 bases). CDR1 is MNHNS and CDR2 is SASEGT in the germline V gene. The CDR3 sequence is 18 residues long. Trimming stripped 7 bases from V and 1 base from J, with 20 bases between. CDR3 sequence reads: CASTLATGRLSGANVLTF. DNA of the CDR3: TGTGCCAGCACCTTGGCCACAGGGCGGTTATCTGGGGCCAACGTCCTGACTTTC.

The chain recombines TRBV29-1 with TRBJ2-5; D remains unclear. Trimming stripped 4 bases from V and 0 bases from J, with 9 bases between. There are 13 residues in the CDR3. Germline V lookup: CDR1 SQVTM, CDR2 ANQGSEA. DNA of the CDR3: TGCAGCGTTGCCCCCACTAACCAAGAGACCCAGTACTTC. Translating it yields CSVAPTNQETQYF.

CDR3: CASSATTDTQYF. The CDR3 DNA reads as TGTGCCAGCAGCGCAACCACAGATACGCAGTATTTT. This sequence joins TRBV7-2 and TRBJ2-3, with unresolved D. This CDR3 has 12 residues. Germline loops: CDR1 SGHTA, CDR2 FQGNSA. V was pared by 5 bases and J by 2 bases, with 5 bases between.

V usage is TRBV30 and J usage is TRBJ2-4; weak D call: TRBD1 (6 bases). The germline CDR1 and CDR2 sequences are GTSNPN and SVGIG (reference sequence). The V end was cut by 5 bases, the J end by 0 bases, with 14 bases between. This CDR3 region has 15 residues. CDR3 residues: CAWSTGSLAKNIQYF. The DNA for the CDR3 is TGTGCCTGGTCGACAGGATCACTAGCCAAAAACATTCAGTACTTC.

The chain is built from TRBV29-1 and TRBJ1-1, with D unclear. Germline assignment: CDR1 SQVTM and CDR2 ANQGSEA. Between the trimmed V and J ends, which lost 1 base and 0 bases, there was a span of 18 bases. This CDR3 is 17 amino acids long. The CDR3 region is CSVEVFAVLGMNTEAFF. The CDR3 DNA sequence: TGCAGCGTTGAAGTCTTCGCGGTACTGGGGATGAACACTGAAGCTTTCTTT.

The V call is TRBV7-8, the J call TRBJ2-6; perhaps TRBD1 as D (6 bases). V was pared by 1 base and J by 1 base, with 17 bases between. The CDR3 is 19 amino acids. Per the germline V gene, CDR1 is SGHVS and CDR2 is FQNEAQ. This CDR3 reads CASSLDMVGRGSGANVLTF. The CDR3 DNA reads as TGTGCCAGCAGCTTAGATATGGTGGGCAGGGGATCTGGGGCCAACGTCCTGACTTTC.

The table lists this clonotype with a count of one. The genes are TRBV4-3 and TRBJ2-3, with 10 bases aligning to TRBD2. Germline-derived CDR1 and CDR2 are LGHNA and YSLEER. V was clipped by 0 bases and J by 6 bases; unmatched bases: 6. The CDR3 loop spans 16 amino acids. The CDR3 DNA reads as TGCGCCAGCAGCCAAGAAGCGAGCGGGGGGGCTGATACGCAGTATTTT. This sequence encodes CASSQEASGGADTQYF.

V gene TRBV3-1 combines with J gene TRBJ2-3; no definite D call. CDR1 is LGHDT and CDR2 is YNNKEL in the germline V gene (reference sequence). The germline V and J ends were trimmed by 0 bases and 8 bases, with 9 bases remaining between them. The CDR3 covers 13 residues. The CDR3 here is CASSQEPSPTQYF. The CDR3 DNA reads TGTGCCAGCAGCCAAGAACCTAGTCCTACGCAGTATTTT.

The rearrangement uses TRBV29-1 and TRBJ1-2; D uncertain. Trimming cost V 6 bases and J 8 bases, with 16 bases left between them. Per the germline V gene, CDR1 is SQVTM and CDR2 is ANQGSEA. This CDR3 spans 12 amino acids. The CDR3 DNA follows: TGCAGCGTCGCCTCTTCCAACGGGGGCTACACCTTC. It codes for CSVASSNGGYTF.

The V and J genes are TRBV29-1 and TRBJ2-5; possibly TRBD1 for D (7 bases). Deletions cut 5 bases from V and 4 bases from J, with 14 bases between. The germline V gene encodes CDR1 SQVTM and CDR2 ANQGSEA. CDR3 size: 13 residues. CDR3 DNA sequence: TGCAGCGTTAGGAACAGGGGAGGAGAGACCCAGTACTTC. Protein: CSVRNRGGETQYF.

The rearrangement uses TRBV3-1 and TRBJ2-2, with unresolved D. V was cut by 3 bases and J by 8 bases, with 7 bases left in between. The CDR3 length is 12 residues. Germline CDR1 LGHDT, CDR2 YNNKEL (reference sequence). The CDR3 is CASSQIPGELFF. The CDR3, as DNA: TGTGCCAGCAGCCAGATTCCTGGGGAGCTGTTTTTT.

This chain joins TRBV12-3 or TRBV12-4 and TRBJ1-2; tentatively, D is TRBD1 (5 bases). Trimming stripped 6 bases from V and 8 bases from J, with 16 bases between. This CDR3 comprises 13 residues. CDR3 nucleotide sequence: TGTGCCAGCAGCCAGGGTGGCGGATTAGGCTACACCTTC. This gives the protein CASSQGGGLGYTF.

This CDR3 reads CAWSISLTGVEEKLFF. Here the CDR3 DNA reads TGTGCCTGGAGTATATCATTGACAGGGGTAGAAGAAAAACTGTTTTTT. The rearrangement joins TRBV30 to TRBJ1-4, with 8 positions matching TRBD1. The CDR3 runs to 16 residues. Germline CDR1 GTSNPN, CDR2 SVGIG (reference sequence). V dropped 2 bases and J dropped 8; count of bases not matched to a gene: 13.

The rearrangement uses TRBV20-1 and TRBJ2-5, with 7 bases identical to TRBD1. CDR3 length: 12 residues. Germline-derived CDR1 and CDR2 are DFQATT and SNEGSKA (reference sequence). This CDR3 is CSVQGVQETQYF. CDR3 nucleotides: TGCAGCGTCCAGGGGGTCCAAGAGACCCAGTACTTC.

This chain connects TRBV28 to TRBJ2-5; D is perhaps TRBD1 (6 bases). V lost 1 base to trimming and J lost 0 bases, with 18 bases between them. The CDR3 totals 18 residues. Per germline, CDR1 MDHEN and CDR2 SYDVKM. The CDR3: CASSLSGRQVLYQETQYF. In nucleotides, the CDR3 is TGTGCCAGCAGTTTATCGGGGAGACAGGTCCTCTACCAAGAGACCCAGTACTTC.

The chain uses TRBV27 and TRBJ1-1, with D possibly TRBD1 on 5 matching bases. Germline CDR1 is MNHEY and CDR2 is SMNVEV (reference sequence). CDR3 size: 13 residues. With 8 bases removed from V and 5 bases from J, the gap between germline ends came to 15 bases. Here the CDR3 reads CASWGELRTEAFF. The CDR3 nucleotides read TGTGCCAGCTGGGGGGAGCTTAGGACTGAAGCTTTCTTT.

V usage is TRBV3-1 and J usage is TRBJ1-2, with TRBD1 matching over 8 bases. Germline V gene lookup returns CDR1 LGHDT and CDR2 YNNKEL (reference sequence). The CDR3 is made up of 13 amino acids. V lost 4 bases to trimming and J lost 6 bases; unmatched junction nucleotides: 4. The CDR3 sequence: CASSPDRANGYTF. The DNA for the CDR3 is TGTGCCAGCAGCCCGGACAGGGCAAATGGCTACACCTTC.

This clonotype was found once. The rearrangement uses TRBV2 and TRBJ2-5; D may be TRBD1 or TRBD2 (5 bases each). V was cut by 6 bases and J by 5 bases, with 16 bases left in between. The CDR3 runs to 14 residues. CDR1 and CDR2 (germline): SNHLY, FYNNEI. In DNA, the CDR3 is TGTGCCAGCAGCCCGGGACGTCCGGAGGAGACCCAGTACTTC. The encoded protein is CASSPGRPEETQYF.

This clonotype was seen once. The chain links TRBV9 to TRBJ2-2, with TRBD1 matching over 11 bases. This CDR3 has 15 residues. The V gene end was trimmed by 3 bases and the J gene end by 6 bases; junction bases not matched to a gene: 4. Germline V gene lookup returns CDR1 SGDLS and CDR2 YYNGEE. The CDR3 DNA sequence: TGTGCCAGCAGCGGGACAGGGGGCGCTTCCGGGGAGCTGTTTTTT. Its protein product is CASSGTGGASGELFF.

The CDR3 loop is CASSPPDRDGNTIYF. The DNA for the CDR3 is TGTGCCAGCAGCCCCCCCGACAGGGACGGAAACACCATATATTTT. The chain joins TRBV5-6 to TRBJ1-3; 7 bases agree with TRBD1. Germline V CDR1 and CDR2: SGHDT, YYEEEE. This CDR3 has 15 residues. V dropped 4 bases and J dropped 4; count of bases not matched to a gene: 8. Variable domain in full (rest from reference TRBV5-6 and TRBJ1-3): DAGVTQSPTHLIKTRGQQVTLRCSPKSGHDTVSWYQQALGQGPQFIFQYYEEEERQRGNFPDRFSGHQFPNYSSELNVNALLLGDSALYLCASSPPDRDGNTIYFGEGSWLTVV.

CDR3 residues: CASSQQTGGGGYTF. For the CDR3, the DNA is TGTGCCAGCTCACAACAGACAGGGGGCGGCGGCTACACCTTC. J is TRBJ1-2 and V is TRBV18; TRBD1 matches 10 bases. Germline CDR1 and CDR2: KGHSH and LQKENI. The CDR3 covers 14 residues. Trimming cost V 4 bases and J 8 bases; bases outside gene matches: 7.

This chain uses TRBV20-1 with TRBJ2-2; 8 nucleotides line up with TRBD2. Germline CDR1 is DFQATT and CDR2 is SNEGSKA (reference sequence). The junction had 10 bases not matched to a gene; V was cut back by 2 bases and J by 5 bases. This CDR3 comprises 16 residues. CDR3: CSARQQAGDKTGELFF. The CDR3 DNA reads TGCAGTGCTAGACAACAAGCGGGGGATAAAACCGGGGAGCTGTTTTTT.

The chain is built from TRBV29-1 and TRBJ2-5; D is unresolved. V lost 5 bases and J lost 7, with 11 bases in between. The CDR3 runs to 11 residues. Germline CDR1 and CDR2: SQVTM and ANQGSEA. CDR3 sequence reads: CSVTDPGTQYF. CDR3 DNA: TGCAGCGTTACGGATCCGGGGACCCAGTACTTC.

The chain uses TRBV12-3 or TRBV12-4 and TRBJ1-5; D perhaps matches TRBD1 (5 bases). V lost 6 bases to trimming and J lost 1 base, with 13 bases between them. The CDR3 runs 15 residues. The CDR3 spells CASRQTGASNQPQHF. CDR3 sequence (DNA): TGTGCCAGCAGACAAACCGGGGCCAGCAATCAGCCCCAGCATTTT.

The chain recombines TRBV7-9 with TRBJ2-7; D is uncertain. The CDR3 loop spans 13 amino acids. The V end lost 0 bases, the J end lost 2 bases, and 5 bases lay between the germline ends. CDR1 and CDR2 from the germline V gene are SEHNR and FQNEAQ (reference sequence). This chain's CDR3 is CASSLASPYEQYF. CDR3 coding DNA: TGTGCCAGCAGCTTAGCAAGCCCCTACGAGCAGTACTTC.

This chain links TRBV6-1 with TRBJ2-7, with 13 positions matching TRBD2. V trimming: 6 bases; J trimming: 3 bases; junction bases outside the gene matches: 11. Per germline, CDR1 MNHNS and CDR2 SASEGT. The CDR3 is 17 amino acids. The CDR3 is CASRLAGGPKSLYEQYF. CDR3 DNA sequence: TGTGCCAGCAGACTAGCGGGGGGGCCAAAGTCTCTCTACGAGCAGTACTTC.